Each of the 14 T cell receptor beta chains below was sequenced from the same sample in a study of shared clonotypes between healthy human individuals. Repertoires were generated with immunoSEQ multiplex PCR, while TCRdb's copy carries only in-frame clones and drops some. The table lists roughly 2 million clones, more than 90% of them singletons. The sequenced material came from naive CD4+ T cells sorted from blood. Subset: CD45RA+ positively selected. The receptors stem from a man in his late teens or twenties in good health.

This clone was recorded once. The chain links TRBV19 to TRBJ2-7; 9 nucleotides align to TRBD1. The CDR3 consists of 14 residues. The germline gives CDR1 LNHDA, CDR2 SQIVND (reference sequence). The ends lost 5 bases at V and 5 bases at J; junction bases unmatched: 7. CDR3 loop: CASSSQGAGNEQYF. The CDR3 nucleotides read TGTGCCAGTAGTTCACAGGGGGCGGGCAACGAGCAGTACTTC.

The chain employs TRBV7-2 and TRBJ2-7; a possible D gene is TRBD2 (5 bases). Trimming shortened V by 0 bases and J by 0 bases, and 24 bases separated the two germline ends. The germline V gene has CDR1 SGHTA and CDR2 FQGNSA. The CDR3 length is 20 residues. CDR3 DNA: TGTGCCAGCAGCTTAGCATTATTGTCTCCTACTAGACTCCGCTCCTACGAGCAGTACTTC. Translating gives CASSLALLSPTRLRSYEQYF. The full variable domain, rest sourced from reference TRBV7-2 and TRBJ2-7, is GAGVSQSPSNKVTEKGKDVELRCDPISGHTALYWYRQSLGQGLEFLIYFQGNSAPDKSGLPSDRFSAERTGGSVSTLTIQRTQQEDSAVYLCASSLALLSPTRLRSYEQYFGPGTRLTVT.

The chain employs TRBV29-1 and TRBJ1-3, with a possible D match to TRBD1 (5 bases). Looked up from germline, CDR1 is SQVTM and CDR2 is ANQGSEA. The CDR3 runs to 17 residues. With 0 bases removed from V and 3 bases from J, the gap between germline ends came to 18 bases. The CDR3 coding sequence is TGCAGCGTTGAAGAGCGGGGTGGGAGGGGATTTGGAAACACCATATATTTT. Translation gives CSVEERGGRGFGNTIYF.

The J gene is TRBJ1-1, the V gene TRBV6-5, with D possibly matching TRBD1 (6 bases). Germline V CDR1 and CDR2: MNHEY, SVGAGI. The CDR3 runs to 13 residues. V gave up 6 bases and J gave up 1 base, with 9 bases separating them. CDR3 protein: CASSHRENTEAFF. The CDR3 DNA reads as TGTGCCAGCAGCCACAGGGAGAACACTGAAGCTTTCTTT.

The rearrangement uses TRBV7-8 and TRBJ2-7; maybe TRBD1 (6 bases). Germline-derived CDR1 and CDR2 are SGHVS and FQNEAQ. The germline V and J ends were trimmed by 4 bases and 2 bases, with 15 bases remaining between them. The CDR3 is made up of 15 amino acids. CDR3 amino acids: CASSSGQKKTYEQYF. The CDR3 DNA reads TGTGCCAGCAGCTCCGGACAGAAGAAGACCTACGAGCAGTACTTC.

A word on this clone: Other DNA sequences in the sample encode the same CDR3. DNA for the CDR3: TGTGCCAGCTCACGGACAGGGGATACTGAAGCTTTCTTT. Amino acid sequence: CASSRTGDTEAFF. This chain connects TRBV18 to TRBJ1-1; TRBD1 agrees at 9 bases. The germline CDR1 and CDR2 sequences are KGHSH and LQKENI. There are 13 residues in the CDR3. The V gene end was trimmed by 4 bases and the J gene end by 5 bases; junction bases not matched to a gene: 2.

V usage is TRBV30 and J usage is TRBJ1-3; 7 nucleotides match TRBD1. The junction had 5 bases not matched to a gene; V was cut back by 3 bases and J by 0 bases. Looked up from germline, CDR1 is GTSNPN and CDR2 is SVGIG (reference sequence). The CDR3 extends over 15 amino acids. The CDR3: CAWRTGQSSGNTIYF. In DNA form, the CDR3 reads TGTGCCTGGAGGACGGGACAGAGCTCTGGAAACACCATATATTTT.

V is TRBV4-3 and J is TRBJ2-1; TRBD2 is a possible D gene (7 bases). CDR3 size: 15 residues. V was trimmed by 2 bases and J by 7 bases, leaving 15 bases between them. Germline CDR1 LGHNA, CDR2 YSLEER. CDR3 nucleotides: TGCGCCAGCAGCCAAAGGGGGGAGGGTTATAATGAGCAGTTCTTC. Translating gives CASSQRGEGYNEQFF.

The chain employs TRBV18 and TRBJ2-1; D might be TRBD1 (5 bases). The CDR3 has 16 residues. Per the germline V gene, CDR1 is KGHSH and CDR2 is LQKENI. V lost 0 bases and J 2 bases, leaving 11 bases between the germline ends. CDR3 in amino acids: CASSPPAGSPYNEQFF. The CDR3 DNA is TGTGCCAGCTCACCACCGGCAGGGTCCCCCTACAATGAGCAGTTCTTC.

In the case of this clone: Distinct nucleotide sequences in the sample also encode this CDR3. J is TRBJ1-2 and V is TRBV5-6; D unclear. Trimming cost V 2 bases and J 3 bases, with 8 bases left between them. Per the germline V gene, CDR1 is SGHDT and CDR2 is YYEEEE. The CDR3 is 13 residues long. CDR3 nucleotides: TGTGCCAGCAGCTTAGCCGGGGACTATGGCTACACCTTC. It yields the protein CASSLAGDYGYTF. Complete variable domain (other parts from reference TRBV5-6 and TRBJ1-2): DAGVTQSPTHLIKTRGQQVTLRCSPKSGHDTVSWYQQALGQGPQFIFQYYEEEERQRGNFPDRFSGHQFPNYSSELNVNALLLGDSALYLCASSLAGDYGYTFGSGTRLTVV.

This chain connects TRBV5-1 to TRBJ1-2; 10 nucleotides line up with TRBD1. CDR3 length: 15 residues. The junction had 9 bases not matched to a gene; V was cut back by 4 bases and J by 6 bases. CDR1 and CDR2 (germline): SGHRS, YFSETQ. The CDR3 sequence is CASSTQPGQGNGYTF. The CDR3 coding sequence is TGCGCCAGCAGCACGCAACCGGGACAGGGGAATGGCTACACCTTC.

The V gene is TRBV5-4, the J gene TRBJ2-3; 10 nucleotides align to TRBD2. Germline values: CDR1 SGHNT, CDR2 YYREEE (reference sequence). The CDR3 sequence is 16 residues long. Trimming cost V 4 bases and J 5 bases; bases outside gene matches: 10. CDR3 in amino acids: CASSPTSGSPGDTQYF. For the CDR3, the DNA is TGTGCCAGCAGCCCGACTAGCGGGTCCCCAGGAGATACGCAGTATTTT.

V is TRBV6-1 and J is TRBJ1-5, with 7 bases aligning to TRBD1. V shed 3 bases and J 8 bases; nucleotides not matched to a gene: 7. The CDR3 is 14 amino acids. The germline CDR1 and CDR2 sequences are MNHNS and SASEGT. Written as DNA, the CDR3 is TGTGCCAGCAGTGACCTTCGCAGGGGGAAGCCCCAGCATTTT. Residues: CASSDLRRGKPQHF.

CDR3 nucleotides: TGTGCCACCAGACCCGGACAGGTCAATCAGCCCCAGCATTTT. This sequence encodes CATRPGQVNQPQHF. The gene calls are TRBV19 and TRBJ1-5, with 7 bases matching TRBD1. V shed 10 bases and J 3 bases; nucleotides not matched to a gene: 9. Germline CDR1 and CDR2: LNHDA and SQIVND (reference sequence). This CDR3 contains 14 residues.